The T cell receptor (beta chain) under discussion was sequenced for a study of blood T cell repertoires in COVID-19 (dated by TCRdb to the early 2020s). Notes on the research overall: Collaborator samples came from the United States, Italy and Spain and covered acute and convalescent phases of COVID-19. Sample metadata almost always included a de-identified subject ID, COVID-19 status, age in years and sex. The repertoires were released in a freely available public database meant as a resource for research on the immune response to SARS-CoV-2. The material from the prospective study consisted of cDNA or gDNA derived from T cells, B-cell-depleted T cells, or PBMCs. HLA class I and class II types, where available, came from metadata supplied by the sample provider rather than from assay-based typing. Deeply sampled blood TCRbeta repertoires from subjects exposed to, actively infected with, or recovered from COVID-19 were included in the dataset. The samples were drawn from two sources: the first 160 participants of the ongoing ImmuneRACE study, and 950 to 1,500 subjects contributed by 6 global collaborators. Broader findings and caveats from the paper: How much clinical and demographic metadata was included differed by source and by participant, and the metadata was provided uncurated.

Each collaborating institution followed its own protocols to collect whole blood in K2EDTA tubes. Collaborator samples were shipped for TCRbeta analysis as frozen whole blood, isolated PBMCs, or DNA extracted from either sample type. The CDR3 runs 14 amino acids, cysteine and phenylalanine included. The CDR3 DNA has 42 bases and is translated from base 1. Deletion took 1 base off V and 4 bases off J, with a span of 10 bases between the germline ends. Reading the germline V gene gives CDR1 MDHEN and CDR2 SYDVKM. The count of this clone is one. Its specific antigen is unknown. Per-base qualities were not stored, and no clone one base away is much larger. TCRbeta CDR3 regions were amplified from genomic DNA by means of the immunoSEQ Assay, a bias-controlled multiplex PCR. On the study's bioinformatics: Nucleated cell counts per sample were estimated from amplification of reference gene primers within the assay. To quantify the absolute abundance of each unique TCRbeta CDR3 rearrangement, sequence reads were collapsed and filtered. For each sample, productive Simpson clonality was calculated as the square root of Simpson's diversity index across productive rearrangements. Here the immuneACCESS table is served through TCRdb, limited to in-frame sequences with V and J called. Missing clones are a known gap in these copies; in checked studies unresolved V genes cover under half, and the rest lacks a known reason. Clone size and V and J calls were adopted from that table, with D and trimming inferred from the DNA. The sample records more than 85,000 clones, 70% to 90% of which are singletons. The ten largest account for about 1% of the sample.

The TCR comes from a human donor in a cohort sampled during active COVID-19. Recombination linked TRBV28 to TRBJ1-1; TRBD1 is perhaps the D gene, given 6 matching bases. The sample comprised peripheral blood. The nucleotide sequence reads TGTGCCAGCAGTTTATTAGGGGGTAGCACTGAAGCTTTCTTT. This is translated as CASSLLGGSTEAFF.